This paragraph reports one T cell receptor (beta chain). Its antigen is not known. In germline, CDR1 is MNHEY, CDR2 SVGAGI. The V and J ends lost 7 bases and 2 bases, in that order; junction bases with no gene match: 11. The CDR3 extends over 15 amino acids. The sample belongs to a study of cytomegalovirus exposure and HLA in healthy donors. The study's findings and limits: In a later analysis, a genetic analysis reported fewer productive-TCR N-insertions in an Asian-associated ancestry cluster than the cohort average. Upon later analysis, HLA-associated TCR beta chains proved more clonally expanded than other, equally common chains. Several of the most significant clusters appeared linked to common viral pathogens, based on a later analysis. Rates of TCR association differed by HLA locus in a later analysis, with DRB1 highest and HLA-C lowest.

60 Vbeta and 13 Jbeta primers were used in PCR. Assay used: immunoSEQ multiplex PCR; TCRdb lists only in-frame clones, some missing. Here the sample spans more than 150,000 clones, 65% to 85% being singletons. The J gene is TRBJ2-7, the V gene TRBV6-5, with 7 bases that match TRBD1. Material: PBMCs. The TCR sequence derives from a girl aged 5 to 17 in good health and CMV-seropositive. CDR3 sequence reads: CASIPTPRGTYEQYF. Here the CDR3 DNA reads TGTGCCAGCATTCCTACTCCCAGGGGGACCTACGAGCAGTACTTC.